This TCR beta chain was profiled in a study of cytotoxic CD8 clonotypes in ibrutinib-treated CLL. Findings and caveats of the study: In comparison with age-matched healthy donors, baseline clonality was higher and tracked circulating CD8+ T-cell counts. With treatment, public clonotypes, which were uncommon, either contracted or remained stable.

PBMCs were cryopreserved, and 1.5 to 2.5 micrograms of genomic DNA from them went into TCR beta libraries. The CDR3 has 19 residues. From germline, CDR1 is SGHRS and CDR2 YFSETQ. The J segment lost 2 bases and the V segment lost 3 bases, leaving 14 bases of the junction unmatched. The planned depth of sequencing spanned 1 in 200,000 to 1 in 1 million T cells. The table came from immunoSEQ multiplex PCR; TCRdb's copy has only in-frame clones and leaves some out. The sample has 250,000 to 350,000 clones, 65% to 85% seen once. This clone is a singleton in its sample. What it binds is unknown. This specimen consisted of PBMCs, obtained at disease progression, from a patient treated with ibrutinib. The clonotype originates from a human donor with chronic lymphocytic leukemia. The V and J genes are TRBV5-1 and TRBJ2-2; TRBD2 agrees at 9 bases. CDR3 amino acids: CASSSAALRGGLNTGELFF. The CDR3 coding sequence is TGCGCCAGCAGCTCAGCTGCCCTGCGGGGGGGCCTAAACACCGGGGAGCTGTTTTTT.